This TCR beta chain derives from a study of vaccination and CD4 T cells after COVID-19. Across the study: Every participant was given two doses of BNT162b2 or mRNA-1273 vaccine.

The CDR3 spans 13 residues. Trimming took off 1 base at V and 5 bases at J, with 11 bases between the two ends. Germline values: CDR1 DFQATT, CDR2 SNEGSKA (reference sequence). TCRdb re-analysed the PCR reads in MiXCR, keeping a single row per CDR3 protein. The data show some 20,000 distinct CDR3 sequences, around 64% seen once. This clonotype has more than one count but fewer than ten. The sequence was collected from a human donor who had recovered from COVID-19. The genes are TRBV20-1 and TRBJ2-5, with D uncertain. The sample consisted of CD4+ T cells from blood, taken after SARS-CoV-2 vaccination. The DNA for the CDR3 is TGCAGTGCTAGAGTCAGGTCGCTGGAGACCCAGTACTTC. Its translation is CSARVRSLETQYF.